These 16 T cell receptor beta chains were all obtained from the same sample, sequenced in a study of blood T cell repertoires in COVID-19. TCRdb's table, derived via immunoSEQ multiplex PCR, lists solely in-frame clones and lacks some. The top ten clones hold around 1.4% of a sample with hundreds of thousands of clones, 86% of them seen once. Sequencing was performed on peripheral blood. The receptor source for this set is a woman in her twenties or thirties with active or convalescent COVID-19.

This chain joins TRBV3-1 (or the pseudogene TRBV3-2) and TRBJ2-1; 12 bases line up with TRBD2. The V and J ends lost 5 bases and 7 bases, in that order; junction bases with no gene match: 6. The germline gives CDR1 LGHDT, CDR2 YNNKEL (reference sequence). CDR3 length: 15 amino acids. CDR3 protein: CASSGRLAGVNEQFF. The CDR3 DNA follows: TGTGCCAGCAGCGGGCGACTAGCGGGGGTTAATGAGCAGTTCTTC.

The V gene is TRBV7-9, the J gene TRBJ2-5; tentatively, D is TRBD1 (6 bases). Germline V lookup: CDR1 SEHNR, CDR2 FQNEAQ (reference sequence). This CDR3 is 15 amino acids long. Trimming removed 1 base at V and 0 bases at J, with 9 bases between. Written as DNA, the CDR3 is TGTGCCAGCAGCTTAGGCCGGGACAACCAAGAGACCCAGTACTTC. Translating it yields CASSLGRDNQETQYF.

This clone has a handful of counts. The chain uses TRBV6-1 and TRBJ2-3; no definite D call. Trimming cost V 2 bases and J 2 bases, with 17 bases left between them. Germline CDR1 and CDR2: MNHNS and SASEGT. This CDR3 is 17 amino acids long. The CDR3 here is CASSEIPSAGFTDTQYF. CDR3 nucleotide sequence: TGTGCCAGCAGTGAAATACCGTCGGCAGGTTTCACAGATACGCAGTATTTT.

This chain connects TRBV27 to TRBJ2-7; D might be TRBD2 (5 bases). This CDR3 region has 13 residues. The germline gives CDR1 MNHEY, CDR2 SMNVEV (reference sequence). V was pared by 8 bases and J by 7 bases, with 18 bases between. CDR3 nucleotide sequence: TGTGCCAGCGCTGGGGAGTATGGTCGGGAGCAGTACTTC. The encoded protein is CASAGEYGREQYF.

J is TRBJ1-2 and V is TRBV10-2; 9 bases match TRBD1. Germline loops: CDR1 WSHSY, CDR2 SAAADI. The trim removed 10 bases at V and 4 bases at J, leaving 10 bases unmatched. This CDR3 is built from 14 residues. CDR3 amino acids: CATRGTGTFYGYTF. The CDR3 DNA is TGCGCCACCAGGGGGACAGGGACTTTCTATGGCTACACCTTC.

This clone was counted a single time. The chain links TRBV2 to TRBJ1-2; 9 bases fit TRBD1. Germline-derived CDR1 and CDR2 are SNHLY and FYNNEI. The ends lost 4 bases at V and 6 bases at J; junction bases unmatched: 3. CDR3 length: 13 residues. The CDR3 region is CASSGQGVDGYTF. Written as DNA, the CDR3 is TGTGCCAGCAGTGGACAGGGGGTCGATGGCTACACCTTC.

The J gene is TRBJ2-7, the V gene TRBV27, with 8 nucleotides matching TRBD2. The J segment lost 6 bases and the V segment lost 6 bases, leaving 7 bases of the junction unmatched. The length of the CDR3 is 13 residues. Per the germline V gene, CDR1 is MNHEY and CDR2 is SMNVEV (reference sequence). The CDR3 spells CASSLAGPGEQYF. The CDR3 nucleotides are TGTGCCAGCAGCTTAGCGGGACCCGGCGAGCAGTACTTC.

This rearrangement joins TRBV6-5 to TRBJ2-7, with a weak D call TRBD1 (6 bases). Germline loops: CDR1 MNHEY, CDR2 SVGAGI. V was trimmed by 6 bases and J by 6 bases, leaving 15 bases between them. CDR3 size: 13 residues. The CDR3 coding sequence is TGTGCCAGCAGCACCGGGACACCCACCGAGCAGTACTTC. This translates into CASSTGTPTEQYF.

In its sample, this clone was seen once. The rearrangement uses TRBV11-2 and TRBJ2-1; 7 nucleotides line up with TRBD2. V gave up 8 bases and J gave up 6 bases; unmatched junction bases: 4. Germline CDR1 reads SGHAT; CDR2 reads FQNNGV. The CDR3 totals 12 residues. CDR3 residues: CASLGGSNEQFF. The CDR3 nucleotides read TGTGCCAGCCTCGGGGGGTCCAATGAGCAGTTCTTC. Drawing the rest from reference TRBV11-2 and TRBJ2-1, the complete variable domain is EAGVAQSPRYKIIEKRQSVAFWCNPISGHATLYWYQQILGQGPKLLIQFQNNGVVDDSQLPKDRFSAERLKGVDSTLKIQPAKLEDSAVYLCASLGGSNEQFFGPGTRLTVL.

The rearrangement links TRBV6-5 to TRBJ1-1; no clear D. V was cut by 1 base and J by 5 bases, with 11 bases left in between. This CDR3 has 14 amino acids. Germline loops: CDR1 MNHEY, CDR2 SVGAGI. CDR3 bases: TGTGCCAGCAGTTACTTCACCGCGGGAACTGAAGCTTTCTTT. Its translation is CASSYFTAGTEAFF.

V gene TRBV10-3 combines with J gene TRBJ2-1; 8 positions agree with TRBD1. This CDR3 has 15 residues. CDR1 is ENHRY, CDR2 SYGVKD, per germline. V was pared by 7 bases and J by 6 bases, with 11 bases of the junction left unmatched. The CDR3 DNA is TGTGCCATCAATCAACAGGGGGTACGGTCCAATGAGCAGTTCTTC. This sequence encodes CAINQQGVRSNEQFF.

The sample holds a few counts of this clone. Here the CDR3 DNA reads TGTGCCAGCAGCTTAGGGGACGGGGGACTCTACGAGCAGTACTTC. It translates to CASSLGDGGLYEQYF. The chain is built from TRBV7-2 and TRBJ2-7, with D tentatively TRBD2 (6 bases). Trimming took 1 base from V and 3 from J, leaving 13 bases between them. The CDR3 runs 15 residues. CDR1 and CDR2 (germline): SGHTA, FQGNSA.

This chain joins TRBV24-1 and TRBJ2-5; a possible D gene is TRBD1 (5 bases). The CDR3 consists of 13 residues. CDR1 is KGHDR, CDR2 SFDVKD, per germline. Trimming stripped 3 bases from V and 4 bases from J, with 8 bases between. The CDR3 is CATSDEGAETQYF. Written as DNA, the CDR3 is TGTGCCACCAGTGATGAAGGGGCAGAGACCCAGTACTTC.

The gene calls are TRBV3-1 (or the pseudogene TRBV3-2) and TRBJ1-6; 8 bases are shared with TRBD1. CDR3 length: 15 amino acids. Germline V gives CDR1 LGHDT, CDR2 YNNKEL (reference sequence). J was trimmed by 6 bases and V by 3 bases; bases with no gene match: 4. The CDR3 region has the DNA TGTGCCAGCAGCCAGCAGGGGGCGCGTAATTCACCCCTCCACTTT. Amino acid sequence: CASSQQGARNSPLHF.

The chain uses TRBV2 and TRBJ2-3; no clear D. The CDR3 has 14 amino acids. V lost 2 bases and J 5 bases, leaving 11 bases between the germline ends. Germline CDR1 SNHLY, CDR2 FYNNEI. DNA of the CDR3: TGTGCCAGCAGTGAATTGCTAGTCGTAGATACGCAGTATTTT. Encoded protein: CASSELLVVDTQYF.

The CDR3 DNA follows: TGTGCCAGCAGTTACGGGGGGTTCAGGAATGAAAAACTGTTTTTT. This gives the protein CASSYGGFRNEKLFF. The J gene is TRBJ1-4, the V gene TRBV6-2 or TRBV6-3; a possible D gene is TRBD1 (5 bases). The V gene's germline CDR1 is MNHEY and CDR2 SVGEGT. The V end was cut by 2 bases, the J end by 5 bases, with 12 bases between. The CDR3 consists of 15 residues.